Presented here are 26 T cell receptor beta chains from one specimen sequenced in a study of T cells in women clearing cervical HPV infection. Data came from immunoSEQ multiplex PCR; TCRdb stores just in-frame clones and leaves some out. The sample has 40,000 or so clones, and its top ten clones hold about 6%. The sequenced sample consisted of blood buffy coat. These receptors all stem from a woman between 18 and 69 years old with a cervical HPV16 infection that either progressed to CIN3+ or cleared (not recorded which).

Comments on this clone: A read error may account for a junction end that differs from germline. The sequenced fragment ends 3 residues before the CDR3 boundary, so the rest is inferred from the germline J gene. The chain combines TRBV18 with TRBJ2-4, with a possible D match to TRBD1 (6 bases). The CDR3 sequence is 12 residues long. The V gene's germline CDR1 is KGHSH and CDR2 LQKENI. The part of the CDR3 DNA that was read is TGTGCCAGCTCCCCACAGGGCAATGGT. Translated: CASSPQGNG. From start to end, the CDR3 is CASSPQGNGQYF.

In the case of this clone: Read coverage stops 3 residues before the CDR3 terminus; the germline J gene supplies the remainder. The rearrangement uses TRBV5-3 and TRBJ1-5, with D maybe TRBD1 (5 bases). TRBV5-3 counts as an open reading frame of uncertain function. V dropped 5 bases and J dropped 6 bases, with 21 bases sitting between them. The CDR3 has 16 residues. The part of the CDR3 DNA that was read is TGTGCCAGAAGGCCCCAGTGTAGGGGTTCGGGTCAGCCC. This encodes CARRPQCRGSGQP. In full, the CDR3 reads CARRPQCRGSGQPQHF.

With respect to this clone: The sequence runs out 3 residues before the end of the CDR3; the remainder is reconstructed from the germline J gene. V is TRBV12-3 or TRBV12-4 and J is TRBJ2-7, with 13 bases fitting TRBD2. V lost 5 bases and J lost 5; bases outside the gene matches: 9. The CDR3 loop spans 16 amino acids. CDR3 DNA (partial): TGTGCCAGCAGTCCCAGGACTAGCGGGAGACTTCACGAG. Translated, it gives CASSPRTSGRLHE. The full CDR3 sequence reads CASSPRTSGRLHEQYF.

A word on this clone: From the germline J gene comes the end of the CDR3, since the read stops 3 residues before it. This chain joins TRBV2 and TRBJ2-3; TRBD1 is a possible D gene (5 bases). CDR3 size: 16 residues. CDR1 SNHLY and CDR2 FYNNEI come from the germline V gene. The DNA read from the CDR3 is TGTGCCAGCAGTGAAGCGCAGGGCGGCGGCAATCAGCCG. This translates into CASSEAQGGGNQP. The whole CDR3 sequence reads CASSEAQGGGNQPQYF.

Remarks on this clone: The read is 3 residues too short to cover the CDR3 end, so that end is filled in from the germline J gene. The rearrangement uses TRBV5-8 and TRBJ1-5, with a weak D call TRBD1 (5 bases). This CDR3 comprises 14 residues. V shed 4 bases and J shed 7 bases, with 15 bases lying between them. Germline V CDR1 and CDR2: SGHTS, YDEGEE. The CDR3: CASSPMGPVQPQHF. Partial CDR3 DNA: TGTGCCAGCAGCCCCATGGGGCCGGTCCAGCCC.

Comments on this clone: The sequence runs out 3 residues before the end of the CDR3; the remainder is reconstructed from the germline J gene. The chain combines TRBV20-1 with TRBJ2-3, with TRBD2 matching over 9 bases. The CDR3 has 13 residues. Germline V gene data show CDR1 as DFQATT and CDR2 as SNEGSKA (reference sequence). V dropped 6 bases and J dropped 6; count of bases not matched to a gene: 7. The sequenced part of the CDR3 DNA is TGCAGTGCGCCTAGCGGGGCCTGGGATACG. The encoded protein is CSAPSGAWDT. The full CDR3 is CSAPSGAWDTQYF.

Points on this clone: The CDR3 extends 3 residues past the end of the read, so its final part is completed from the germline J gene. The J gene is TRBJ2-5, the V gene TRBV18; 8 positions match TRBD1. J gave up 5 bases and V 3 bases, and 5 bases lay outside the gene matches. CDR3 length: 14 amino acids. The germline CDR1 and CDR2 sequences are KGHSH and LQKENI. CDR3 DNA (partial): TGTGCCAGCTCACCTCAGGGGGCGGAGGAGACC. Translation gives CASSPQGAEET. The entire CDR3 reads CASSPQGAEETQYF.

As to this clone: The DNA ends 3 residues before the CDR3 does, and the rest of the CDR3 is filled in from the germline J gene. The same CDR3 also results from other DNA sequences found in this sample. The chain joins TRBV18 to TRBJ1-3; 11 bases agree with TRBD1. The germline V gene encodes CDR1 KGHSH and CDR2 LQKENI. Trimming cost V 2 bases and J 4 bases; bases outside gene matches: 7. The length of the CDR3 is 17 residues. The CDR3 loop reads CASSPWTGGLEGNTIYF. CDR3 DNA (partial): TGTGCCAGCTCACCATGGACAGGGGGCCTAGAAGGAAACACC.

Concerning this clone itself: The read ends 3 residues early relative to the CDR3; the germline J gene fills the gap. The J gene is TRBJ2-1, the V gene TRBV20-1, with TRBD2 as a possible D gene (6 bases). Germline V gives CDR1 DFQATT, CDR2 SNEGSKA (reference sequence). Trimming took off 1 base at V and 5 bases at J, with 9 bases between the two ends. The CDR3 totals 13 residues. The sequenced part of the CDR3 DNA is TGCAGTGCTAGAGCGCGGGGACACAATGAG. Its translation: CSARARGHNE. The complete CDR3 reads CSARARGHNEQFF.

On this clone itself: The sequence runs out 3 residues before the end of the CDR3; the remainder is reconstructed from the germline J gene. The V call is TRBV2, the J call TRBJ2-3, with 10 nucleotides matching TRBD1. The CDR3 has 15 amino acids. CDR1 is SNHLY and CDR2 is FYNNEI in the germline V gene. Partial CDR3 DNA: TGTGCCAGCAGGGGGGGGACAGGGGTCCAAGAGACG. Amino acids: CASRGGTGVQET. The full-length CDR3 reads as CASRGGTGVQETQYF.

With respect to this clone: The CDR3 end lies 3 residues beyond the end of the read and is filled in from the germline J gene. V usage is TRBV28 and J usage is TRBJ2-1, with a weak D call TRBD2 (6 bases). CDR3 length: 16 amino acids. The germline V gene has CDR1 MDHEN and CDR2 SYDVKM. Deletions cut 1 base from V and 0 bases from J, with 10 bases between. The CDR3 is CASSLSAGSSYNEQFF. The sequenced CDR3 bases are TGTGCCAGCAGTTTATCTGCGGGGAGCTCCTACAATGAG.

The CDR3 DNA, read in part, is TGTGCCAGCAGCCAGGAACAGTCACCTCCTTGGGAGACC. Amino acids: CASSQEQSPPWET. The full CDR3 reads CASSQEQSPPWETQYF. The chain has TRBV3-1 (or the pseudogene TRBV3-2) and TRBJ2-5, with D unclear. The sequenced fragment ends 3 residues before the CDR3 boundary, so the rest is inferred from the germline J gene. CDR1 is LGHDT and CDR2 is YNNKEL in the germline V gene (reference sequence). There are 16 residues in the CDR3. V was cut by 3 bases and J by 5 bases, with 19 bases left in between.

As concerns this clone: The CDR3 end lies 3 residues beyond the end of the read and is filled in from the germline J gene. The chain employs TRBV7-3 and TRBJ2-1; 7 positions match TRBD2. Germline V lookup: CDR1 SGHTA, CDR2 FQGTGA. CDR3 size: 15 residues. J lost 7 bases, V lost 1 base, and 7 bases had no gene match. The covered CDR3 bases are TGTGCCAGCAGCTTAAGATCAAGCGGGATTAATGAG. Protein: CASSLRSSGINE. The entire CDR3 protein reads CASSLRSSGINEQFF.

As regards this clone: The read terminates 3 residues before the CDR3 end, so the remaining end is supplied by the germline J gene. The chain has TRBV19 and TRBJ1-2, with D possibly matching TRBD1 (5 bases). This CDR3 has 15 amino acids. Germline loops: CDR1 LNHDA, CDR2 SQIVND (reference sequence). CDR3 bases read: TGTGCCAGTAGTCCCGGGGACTTCGAGGGGAATGAC. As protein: CASSPGDFEGND. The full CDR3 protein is CASSPGDFEGNDYTF.

Incomplete CDR3 DNA: TGTGCCAGCTCACGAGGACAGGACCCAAACACCGGGGAG. It is translated as CASSRGQDPNTGE. The full CDR3 protein reads CASSRGQDPNTGELFF. The chain has TRBV18 and TRBJ2-2; 7 bases line up with TRBD1. The read halts 3 residues ahead of the CDR3 end, with the missing end drawn from the germline J gene. V lost 4 bases and J lost 2; bases outside the gene matches: 7. Germline CDR1 is KGHSH and CDR2 is LQKENI. This CDR3 region has 16 residues.

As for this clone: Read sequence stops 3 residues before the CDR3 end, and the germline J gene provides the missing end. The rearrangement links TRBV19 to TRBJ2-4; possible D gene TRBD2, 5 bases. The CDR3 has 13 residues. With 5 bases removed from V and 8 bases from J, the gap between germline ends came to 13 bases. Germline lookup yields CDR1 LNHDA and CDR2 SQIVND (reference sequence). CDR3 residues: CASSAGPRDIQYF. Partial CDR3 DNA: TGTGCCAGTAGTGCCGGCCCGAGGGACATT.

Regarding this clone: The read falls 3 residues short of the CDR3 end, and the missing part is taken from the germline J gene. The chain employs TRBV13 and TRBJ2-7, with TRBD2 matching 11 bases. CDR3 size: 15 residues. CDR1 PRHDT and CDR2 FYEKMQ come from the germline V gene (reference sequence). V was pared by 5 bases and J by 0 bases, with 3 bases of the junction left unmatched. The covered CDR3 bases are TGTGCCAGCAGCCACGGACTAGCGGGCTCCTACGAG. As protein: CASSHGLAGSYE. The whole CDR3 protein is CASSHGLAGSYEQYF.

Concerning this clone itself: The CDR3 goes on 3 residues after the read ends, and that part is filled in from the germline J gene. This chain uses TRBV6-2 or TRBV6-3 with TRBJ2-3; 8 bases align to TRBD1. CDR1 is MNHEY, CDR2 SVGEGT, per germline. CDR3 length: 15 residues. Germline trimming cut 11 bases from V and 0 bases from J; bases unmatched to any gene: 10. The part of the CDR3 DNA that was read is TGTGCCTCCTCCAGGGGGCTGTATAGCACAGATACG. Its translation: CASSRGLYSTDT. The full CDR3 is CASSRGLYSTDTQYF.

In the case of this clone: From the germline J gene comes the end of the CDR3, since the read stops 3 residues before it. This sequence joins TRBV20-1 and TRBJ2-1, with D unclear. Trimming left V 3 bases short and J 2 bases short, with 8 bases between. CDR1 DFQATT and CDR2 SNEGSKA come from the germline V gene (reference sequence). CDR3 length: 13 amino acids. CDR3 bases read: TGCAGTGCTAGCCCGCGGACCTACAATGAG. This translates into CSASPRTYNE. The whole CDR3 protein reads CSASPRTYNEQFF.

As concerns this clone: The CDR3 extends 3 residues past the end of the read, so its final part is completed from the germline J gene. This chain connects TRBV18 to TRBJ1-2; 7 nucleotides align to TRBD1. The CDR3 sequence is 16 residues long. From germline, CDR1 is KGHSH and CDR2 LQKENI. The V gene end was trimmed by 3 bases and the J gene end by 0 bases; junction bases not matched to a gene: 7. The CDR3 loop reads CASSPRDSGSNYGYTF. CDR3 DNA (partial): TGTGCCAGCTCACCCCGGGACAGTGGCTCTAACTATGGC.

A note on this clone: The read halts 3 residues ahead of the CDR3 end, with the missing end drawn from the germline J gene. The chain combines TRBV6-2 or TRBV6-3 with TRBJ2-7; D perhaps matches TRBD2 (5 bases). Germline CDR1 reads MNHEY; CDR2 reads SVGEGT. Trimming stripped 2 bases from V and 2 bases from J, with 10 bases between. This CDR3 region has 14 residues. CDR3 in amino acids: CASSYGQRTYEQYF. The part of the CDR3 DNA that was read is TGTGCCAGCAGTTACGGCCAGCGGACCTACGAG.

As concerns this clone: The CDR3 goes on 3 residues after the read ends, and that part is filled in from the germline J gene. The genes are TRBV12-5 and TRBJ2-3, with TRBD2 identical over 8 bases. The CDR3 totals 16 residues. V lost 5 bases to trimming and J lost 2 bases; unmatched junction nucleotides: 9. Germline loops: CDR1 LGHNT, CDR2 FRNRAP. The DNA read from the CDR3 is TGTGCTAGTGGTCCCCGGGGGCGGGGGGCCACAGATACG. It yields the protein CASGPRGRGATDT. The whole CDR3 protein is CASGPRGRGATDTQYF.

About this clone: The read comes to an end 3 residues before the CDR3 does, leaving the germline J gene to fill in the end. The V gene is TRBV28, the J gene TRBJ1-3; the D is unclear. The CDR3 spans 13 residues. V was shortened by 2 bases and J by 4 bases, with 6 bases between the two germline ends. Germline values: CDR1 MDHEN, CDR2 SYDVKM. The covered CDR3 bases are TGTGCCAGCAGTTTAGTCAGGGGAAACACC. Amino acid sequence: CASSLVRGNT. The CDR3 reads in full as CASSLVRGNTIYF.

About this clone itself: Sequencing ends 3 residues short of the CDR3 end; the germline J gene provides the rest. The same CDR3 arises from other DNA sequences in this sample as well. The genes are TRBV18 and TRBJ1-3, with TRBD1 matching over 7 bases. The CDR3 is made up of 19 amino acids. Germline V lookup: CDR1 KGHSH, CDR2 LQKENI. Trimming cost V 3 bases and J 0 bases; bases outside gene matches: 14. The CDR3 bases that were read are TGTGCCAGCTCACCTAACGGAGACAGGGCCTTCAGCTCTGGAAACACC. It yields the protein CASSPNGDRAFSSGNT. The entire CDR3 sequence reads CASSPNGDRAFSSGNTIYF.

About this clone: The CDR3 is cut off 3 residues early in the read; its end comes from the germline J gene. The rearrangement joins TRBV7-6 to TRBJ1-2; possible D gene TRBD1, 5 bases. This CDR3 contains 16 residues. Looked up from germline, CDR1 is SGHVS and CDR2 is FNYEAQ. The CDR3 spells CASSLEVTGGEGDYTF. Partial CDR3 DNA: TGTGCCAGCAGCTTAGAGGTGACGGGGGGAGAGGGCGAC.

Incomplete CDR3 DNA: TGTGCCAGTAGGAATCAGCCGGGACAGGTGGTTCGTAATCCCTATGGT. It codes for CASRNQPGQVVRNPYG. In full, the CDR3 reads CASRNQPGQVVRNPYGQYF. This chain connects TRBV19 to TRBJ2-4; 8 bases are a match to TRBD1. The read ends 3 residues early relative to the CDR3; the germline J gene fills the gap. The germline V gene has CDR1 LNHDA and CDR2 SQIVND (reference sequence). The CDR3 runs 19 residues.